This TCR beta chain was found in a study of T cell responses to AZD1222 COVID-19 vaccine. Study-wide findings and caveats: When two AZD1222 doses had been given, Spike-specific TCR breadth and depth rose. Females outnumbered males among donors, who were mostly white British; clonal diversity was possibly underestimated. Only six AZD1222 recipients tested seropositive at baseline.

This table comes from immunoSEQ multiplex PCR, and its TCRdb copy is limited to in-frame clones, with some not included. This sample has about 100,000 clones, with around 90% found just once. To note about this clone: Its antigen is undetermined. Other nucleotide sequences in the sample specify the same CDR3.

Germline CDR1 SGHVS, CDR2 FNYEAQ. This CDR3 contains 14 residues. V was clipped by 2 bases and J by 2 bases, with 8 bases between them. This clonotype was sampled from an adult in good health. The chain links TRBV7-6 to TRBJ2-3; D unresolved. This sample comprised peripheral blood, obtained on day 0 of AZD1222 vaccination. CDR3: CASSLSRSTDTQYF. CDR3 coding DNA: TGTGCCAGCAGCTTATCCCGGTCCACAGATACGCAGTATTTT.